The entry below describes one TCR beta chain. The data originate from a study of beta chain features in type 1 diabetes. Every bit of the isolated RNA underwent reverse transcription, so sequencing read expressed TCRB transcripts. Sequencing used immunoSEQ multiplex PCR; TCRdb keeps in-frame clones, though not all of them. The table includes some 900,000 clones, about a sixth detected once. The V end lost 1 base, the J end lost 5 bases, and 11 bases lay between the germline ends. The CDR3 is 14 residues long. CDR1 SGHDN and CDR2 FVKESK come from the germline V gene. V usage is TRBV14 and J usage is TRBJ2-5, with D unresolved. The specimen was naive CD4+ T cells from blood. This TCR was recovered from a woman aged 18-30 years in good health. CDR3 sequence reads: CASSQVSERETQYF. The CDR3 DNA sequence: TGTGCCAGCAGCCAAGTTTCGGAAAGGGAGACCCAGTACTTC.